The rows below give T cell receptor beta chains drawn from one sample of a study of vaccination and CD4 T cells after COVID-19. These receptors have no known antigen. TCRdb used MiXCR to reprocess the PCR reads, holding one entry per CDR3 protein. The sample holds approximately 6,100 distinct CDR3 sequences; around two fifths are singletons and the top ten take around two fifths. Sample: CD4+ T cells from blood, cultured in vitro. The receptors shown here come from a human donor in good health. Both conserved end residues are part of each CDR3. The D gene is left open where the match is weak. The listing skips clone size in some rows; elsewhere it reads once, few, many or a size class.

-,-,TRBV20-1,TRBJ2-5,TGCAGTGCTAGTCGCTCCGGCGGCGGTCAAGAGACCCAGTACTTC,CSASRSGGGQETQYF
-,few,TRBV11-2,TRBJ1-2,TGTGCCAGCAGTACAGGGTTAGCTAACTATGGCTACACCTTC,CASSTGLANYGYTF
-,-,TRBV10-3,TRBJ1-2,TGTGCCATCAGTGAGTACGACTGGAGAGGCTACACCTTC,CAISEYDWRGYTF
-,-,TRBV7-2,TRBJ2-1,TGTGCCAGCAGCTTTCTGACAGAGTACAATGAGCAGTTCTTC,CASSFLTEYNEQFF
-,-,TRBV19,TRBJ1-2,TGTGCCACCCTACCGGCGATGGCAGGCACCTATGGCTACACCTTC,CATLPAMAGTYGYTF
-,medium-sized,TRBV20-1,TRBJ1-3,TGCAGTGTTCAGGACTCTGGAAACACCATATATTTT,CSVQDSGNTIYF
-,-,TRBV5-1,TRBJ1-2,TGCGCCAGCAGCAGCCAAAGTGAGACACTTTTAGGCTACACCTTC,CASSSQSETLLGYTF
TRBD1,few,TRBV6-1,TRBJ2-7,TGTGCCAGCAGCTCCGGGACAGGGAGCTACGAGCAGTACTTC,CASSSGTGSYEQYF
-,once,TRBV28,TRBJ1-2,TGTGCCACCCACCCGGACAGTTCCAGCTACACCTTC,CATHPDSSSYTF
-,-,TRBV12-5,TRBJ2-5,TGTGCTAGTGGTTTGATAATGGGGTCGGGGACCCAGTACTTC,CASGLIMGSGTQYF
-,few,TRBV6-1,TRBJ2-1,TGTGCCAGCAGTGAACTAGTGGGTGGCTACAATGAGCAGTTCTTC,CASSELVGGYNEQFF
TRBD1,-,TRBV27,TRBJ1-2,TGTGCCAGCAGTGGGACAGGGAGTGGCTACACCTTC,CASSGTGSGYTF
-,once,TRBV7-8,TRBJ1-1,TGTGCCAGCAGCCCGAGAACAAGTTCGGACACTGAAGCTTTCTTT,CASSPRTSSDTEAFF
TRBD1,-,TRBV2,TRBJ1-6,TGTGCCACCATCCAGGGGGTATCCTATAATTCACCCCTCCACTTT,CATIQGVSYNSPLHF
-,-,TRBV14,TRBJ2-1,TGTGCCAGCAGCCAAGACCTTGGAGGGGGGCAGTTCTTC,CASSQDLGGGQFF
-,few,TRBV29-1,TRBJ1-2,TGCAGCGTTGAGGGCTTGACTAACTATGGCTACACCTTC,CSVEGLTNYGYTF
-,-,TRBV6-1,TRBJ1-1,TGTGCCAGCACTTTCCGAATCGGGGTGGCCACTGAAGCTTTCTTT,CASTFRIGVATEAFF
TRBD2,-,TRBV4-2,TRBJ2-5,TGTGCCAGCAGACGGAGTGCGGGGGAAGAGACCCAGTACTTC,CASRRSAGEETQYF
-,-,TRBV7-9,TRBJ1-6,TGTGCCAGCAGCAATCAGCAGTCCTCCTATAATTCACCCCTCCACTTT,CASSNQQSSYNSPLHF
-,-,TRBV19,TRBJ1-1,TGTGCCAGTAGTATATGGTACGAGGATTATGCTGAAGCTTTCTTT,CASSIWYEDYAEAFF
-,-,TRBV2,TRBJ1-2,TGTGCCAGCAGTGAAAGGGCGGTACTATCCTATGGCTACACCTTC,CASSERAVLSYGYTF
TRBD1,few,TRBV6-2/TRBV6-3,TRBJ1-2,TGTGCCAGTGGACAGGGGTTTGGCTACACCTTC,CASGQGFGYTF
-,-,TRBV7-9,TRBJ2-1,TGTGCCAGCAGCCGCATCGGGGGCGCAGGTTGGAATGAGCAGTTCTTC,CASSRIGGAGWNEQFF
-,once,TRBV4-2,TRBJ2-3,TGTGCCAGCAGCCAATTTCCCTCAGATACGCAGTATTTT,CASSQFPSDTQYF
TRBD1,-,TRBV27,TRBJ1-2,TGTGCCAGCAGTGCCCCATACAGGGGGCAAGGCTACACCTTC,CASSAPYRGQGYTF
-,-,TRBV5-1,TRBJ1-2,TGCGCCAGCAGCCGGGACGCCCAAAACTATGGCTACACCTTC,CASSRDAQNYGYTF
-,-,TRBV12-3/TRBV12-4,TRBJ1-1,TGTGCCAGCAGTAGGGTGGGAGCTTTCTTT,CASSRVGAFF
TRBD1,few,TRBV6-5,TRBJ1-2,TGTGCCAGCAGTTCGGACAGGGACGCCTATGGCTACACCTTC,CASSSDRDAYGYTF
TRBD1,-,TRBV7-2,TRBJ2-5,TGTGCCAGCAGTCTTACGACAGGGGTTGAGACCCAGTACTTC,CASSLTTGVETQYF
-,few,TRBV20-1,TRBJ2-2,TGCAGTGCTATGTCCGGGCGCGACACCGGGGAGCTGTTTTTT,CSAMSGRDTGELFF
-,-,TRBV19,TRBJ1-2,TGTGCCAGTAGTCCGGATGGCTATGGCTACACCTTC,CASSPDGYGYTF
-,-,TRBV12-3/TRBV12-4,TRBJ1-5,TGTGCCAGCAATACCGTATTGGACAGCAATCAGCCCCAGCATTTT,CASNTVLDSNQPQHF
-,-,TRBV6-2/TRBV6-3,TRBJ2-1,TGTGCCAGCAGTTCCCCAGGGAAGAGACTGTTCTTC,CASSSPGKRLFF
-,few,TRBV20-1,TRBJ1-1,TGCAGTGCTAGAGAGACAGACACTGAAGCTTTCTTT,CSARETDTEAFF
-,once,TRBV12-3/TRBV12-4,TRBJ1-1,TGTGCCAGCAGTTTAGGGGTGAATCCATGGGCTTTCTTT,CASSLGVNPWAFF
-,-,TRBV12-5,TRBJ1-6,TGTGCTAGTGGCCCCGGGACCGCAAATTCACCCCTCCACTTT,CASGPGTANSPLHF
-,-,TRBV19,TRBJ1-6,TGTGCCAGTAGTATTTCAGGGGATGATTCACCCCCCCACTTT,CASSISGDDSPPHF
-,-,TRBV7-9,TRBJ1-4,TGTGCCAGCAGCTCATCCCTGACTCGAAATGAAAAACTGTTTTTT,CASSSSLTRNEKLFF
TRBD1,-,TRBV6-1,TRBJ1-2,TGTGCCAGCAGTGATCAGGGACAGGGCCTCAGGTACACCTTC,CASSDQGQGLRYTF
TRBD1,-,TRBV10-1,TRBJ2-7,TGCGCCAGCAGTGATAGTAGGGACAGGGACGAGCAGTACTTC,CASSDSRDRDEQYF
TRBD2,-,TRBV20-1,TRBJ2-3,TGCAGTGCCCTAGCGGGGGGTGGTGCCAGCACAGATACGCAGTATTTT,CSALAGGGASTDTQYF
-,-,TRBV4-2,TRBJ1-1,TGTGCCAGCAGCCAAGATGGCTCGGGGTCGCCCGAAGCTTTCTTT,CASSQDGSGSPEAFF
TRBD1,-,TRBV7-9,TRBJ1-4,TGTGCCAGCAGCTCGACAGGGGATGAAAAACTGTTTTTT,CASSSTGDEKLFF
-,few,TRBV20-1,TRBJ1-2,TGCAGTGCCATTGAAGGGGTTGCCGTGGGAGGCTACACCTTC,CSAIEGVAVGGYTF
-,-,TRBV19,TRBJ1-5,TGTGCCAGCATGGGCAGTAGCAATCAGCCCCAGCATTTT,CASMGSSNQPQHF
-,-,TRBV6-4,TRBJ2-3,TGTGCCAGCAGTGACTCAAGCGGGCACACAGATACGCAGTATTTT,CASSDSSGHTDTQYF
TRBD2,-,TRBV20-1,TRBJ2-2,TGCAGTGTTTTAGCGGGGGGCACCGGGGAGCTGTTTTTT,CSVLAGGTGELFF
-,-,TRBV6-2/TRBV6-3,TRBJ1-5,TGTGCCAGCAGTTACTCGAGTGGTGGTAGCAATCAGCCCCAGCATTTT,CASSYSSGGSNQPQHF
TRBD1,-,TRBV20-1,TRBJ1-2,TGCAGTGCTACAGGGGGGAACTATGGCTACACCTTC,CSATGGNYGYTF
-,-,TRBV7-9,TRBJ2-7,TGTGCCAGCAGCTTAGGCGTCAGCTCCTACGAGCAGTACTTC,CASSLGVSSYEQYF